These 29 T cell receptor beta chains share one sample of origin, sequenced in a study of shared clonotypes between healthy human individuals. Produced via immunoSEQ multiplex PCR; TCRdb's table is partial and in-frame only. The sample lists about 490,000 clones, over 60% seen once, with 10% to 15% in the top ten. The sequenced sample was PBMCs. Every receptor here comes from a woman in her thirties or forties in good health. Some clones in this sample may be carry-over from other donors' samples.

V and J are TRBV9 and TRBJ1-4; D might be TRBD1 (5 bases). The V end lost 0 bases, the J end lost 7 bases, and 16 bases lay between the germline ends. Germline CDR1 reads SGDLS; CDR2 reads YYNGEE. The CDR3 consists of 16 residues. CDR3 protein: CASSVGQPGGVEKLFF. CDR3 nucleotides: TGTGCCAGCAGCGTAGGCCAGCCCGGGGGTGTTGAAAAACTGTTTTTT.

With respect to this clone: A junction boundary mismatches the germline segment, possibly from a read error. The chain uses TRBV6-1 and TRBJ2-7; TRBD1 matches at 7 bases. Germline assignment: CDR1 MNHNS and CDR2 SASEGT. CDR3 length: 12 amino acids. The CDR3 coding sequence is TGTGCCAGCACCACGACAGGGTACGGGCAGTACTTC. Its translation: CASTTTGYGQYF.

The V call is TRBV6-6, the J call TRBJ2-6; weak D call: TRBD1 (6 bases). Germline CDR1 is MNHNY and CDR2 is SVGAGI (reference sequence). This CDR3 is 15 amino acids long. Trimming removed 8 bases at V and 6 bases at J, with 17 bases between. CDR3 nucleotide sequence: TGTGCCAGCGGCCTCACAGGGTTGGAGGCCAACGTCCTGACTTTC. Protein: CASGLTGLEANVLTF.

The chain couples TRBV6-6 to TRBJ2-5; TRBD1 matches 7 bases. The V gene's germline CDR1 is MNHNY and CDR2 SVGAGI (reference sequence). CDR3 length: 15 residues. Trimming took 4 bases from V and 2 from J; bases not matched to a gene: 7. The CDR3 DNA is TGTGCCAGCAGTTCCGCAGGGGGAGAACAAGAGACCCAGTACTTC. Encoded protein: CASSSAGGEQETQYF.

J is TRBJ2-1 and V is TRBV27; TRBD2 agrees at 7 bases. The germline V gene encodes CDR1 MNHEY and CDR2 SMNVEV (reference sequence). V was clipped by 5 bases and J by 0 bases; unmatched bases: 10. The length of the CDR3 is 17 residues. The CDR3: CASSPSIAGTSYNEQFF. The CDR3 bases are TGTGCCAGCAGTCCTTCTATAGCGGGCACCTCCTACAATGAGCAGTTCTTC.

This clone was counted between two and nine times. CDR3 sequence: CASSLTSGGINEQFF. CDR3 in DNA: TGTGCCAGCAGCCTAACTAGCGGGGGAATAAATGAGCAGTTCTTC. The chain employs TRBV7-8 and TRBJ2-1, with 11 bases aligning to TRBD2. The CDR3 has 15 amino acids. Germline V gives CDR1 SGHVS, CDR2 FQNEAQ. The J segment lost 7 bases and the V segment lost 5 bases, leaving 7 bases of the junction unmatched.

Worth noting for this clone: Germline is not matched at one junction end, which may reflect a read error. This sequence joins TRBV6-1 and TRBJ2-7; 8 positions agree with TRBD1. This CDR3 has 15 residues. CDR1 and CDR2 (germline): MNHNS, SASEGT. This chain's CDR3 is CASRVPTGAGDEQCF. The CDR3, as DNA: TGTGCCAGCAGGGTCCCGACAGGGGCCGGCGACGAGCAGTGCTTC.

In regard to this clone: One end of the junction does not line up with germline, which may come from a read error. The same CDR3 arises from other DNA sequences in this sample as well. This chain uses TRBV30 with TRBJ1-1; no clear D. This CDR3 contains 13 residues. In germline, CDR1 is GTSNPN, CDR2 SVGIG (reference sequence). DNA of the CDR3: TGTGCCTGGAACTGGAACATGAACACCGAAGCTTTCTTT. This gives the protein CAWNWNMNTEAFF.

With respect to this clone: A single base is all that separates this from a far larger clone, so a read error is likely. Other DNA sequences in the sample encode the same CDR3. The chain carries TRBV2 and TRBJ2-7, with unresolved D. Per germline, CDR1 SNHLY and CDR2 FYNNEI. The CDR3 contains 15 residues. The DNA of the CDR3 is TGTGCTAGCAGTGACCGTTCTACATTCTCCTACGAGCAGTACTTC. It is translated as CASSDRSTFSYEQYF.

V is TRBV28 and J is TRBJ2-2; possible D gene TRBD2, 6 bases. Trimming stripped 10 bases from V and 5 bases from J, with 20 bases between. CDR1 is MDHEN and CDR2 is SYDVKM in the germline V gene. CDR3 size: 15 residues. CDR3 nucleotide sequence: TGTGCCACCCTCTCCGGGACTTTCCGTACCGGGGAGCTGTTTTTT. It codes for CATLSGTFRTGELFF. Looking up the rest from reference TRBV28 and TRBJ2-2 gives the full variable domain: DVKVTQSSRYLVKRTGEKVFLECVQDMDHENMFWYRQDPGLGLRLIYFSYDVKMKEKGDIPEGYSVSREKKERFSLILESASTNQTSMYLCATLSGTFRTGELFFGEGSRLTVL.

The V gene is TRBV2, the J gene TRBJ2-7; 9 bases fit TRBD1. J gave up 6 bases and V 8 bases, and 8 bases lay outside the gene matches. The CDR3 covers 13 residues. CDR1 and CDR2 (germline): SNHLY, FYNNEI. CDR3 in amino acids: CASYGTGNVEQYF. The CDR3 bases are TGTGCCAGCTATGGGACAGGGAACGTCGAGCAGTACTTC.

This clone was observed once. CDR3 DNA sequence: TGCGCCAGCAGCACCGACAGGGGGAACACTGAAGCTTTCTTT. Translating gives CASSTDRGNTEAFF. The chain recombines TRBV5-1 with TRBJ1-1; 8 nucleotides align to TRBD1. Germline-derived CDR1 and CDR2 are SGHRS and YFSETQ. The CDR3 length is 14 residues. J lost 1 base, V lost 4 bases, and 3 bases had no gene match.

The chain has TRBV5-5 and TRBJ1-5; D is undetermined. CDR1 and CDR2 from the germline V gene are SGHKS and YYEKEE (reference sequence). V was cut by 0 bases and J by 0 bases, with 10 bases left in between. The CDR3 loop spans 16 amino acids. CDR3 coding DNA: TGTGCCAGCAGCTTGGTCAGCGCTCATAGCAATCAGCCCCAGCATTTT. Amino acid sequence: CASSLVSAHSNQPQHF.

This clone was seen just once. V is TRBV13 and J is TRBJ2-7; 7 bases agree with TRBD2. Germline CDR1 reads PRHDT; CDR2 reads FYEKMQ (reference sequence). The CDR3 length is 14 residues. V shed 3 bases, J shed 4 bases, and the junction held 6 bases outside the gene matches. DNA of the CDR3: TGTGCCAGCAGCTTCGGCGGGAGTACTTACGAGCAGTACTTC. Translation gives CASSFGGSTYEQYF.

This clone was seen only once. The chain joins TRBV2 to TRBJ2-5; the D gene is possibly TRBD2 (5 bases). CDR1 is SNHLY, CDR2 FYNNEI, per germline. V lost 5 bases, J lost 5 bases, and 15 bases lay in between. The CDR3 covers 14 residues. CDR3 coding DNA: TGTGCCAGCAGTCGGCTTTACCCGGGGGAGACCCAGTACTTC. It translates to CASSRLYPGETQYF.

The J gene is TRBJ2-7, the V gene TRBV6-1; a weak D match, TRBD2 (5 bases). Germline V gene lookup returns CDR1 MNHNS and CDR2 SASEGT. Deletions cut 7 bases from V and 3 bases from J, with 19 bases between. The CDR3 covers 15 residues. The CDR3 DNA reads as TGTGCCAGCAATAAGGAAACGACGGGGAGCTACGAGCAGTACTTC. It translates to CASNKETTGSYEQYF.

This chain links TRBV6-5 with TRBJ1-1; TRBD1 might be the D (5 bases). Per germline, CDR1 MNHEY and CDR2 SVGAGI. Trimming stripped 7 bases from V and 6 bases from J, with 9 bases between. The CDR3 runs to 11 residues. The CDR3, as DNA: TGTGCCAGCACCCGGGACGCTGAAGCTTTCTTT. This codes for CASTRDAEAFF.

Of note for this clone: Additional DNA sequences in this sample encode the identical CDR3. The chain combines TRBV11-2 with TRBJ2-7; a weak D match, TRBD2 (5 bases). Deletions cut 0 bases from V and 4 bases from J, with 7 bases between. The CDR3 covers 13 residues. Germline CDR1 and CDR2: SGHAT and FQNNGV. CDR3: CASSLEAAYEQYF. CDR3 coding DNA: TGTGCCAGCAGCTTAGAAGCGGCGTACGAGCAGTACTTC.

This chain uses TRBV13 with TRBJ2-5; D is possibly TRBD1 or TRBD2 (5 bases each). In germline, CDR1 is PRHDT, CDR2 FYEKMQ (reference sequence). The CDR3 sequence is 14 residues long. Trimming cost V 3 bases and J 5 bases, with 13 bases left between them. The CDR3 DNA follows: TGTGCCAGCAGCTTCATGGGACCGAAGGAGACCCAGTACTTC. This sequence encodes CASSFMGPKETQYF.

The V gene is TRBV5-1, the J gene TRBJ1-4; perhaps TRBD1 as D (5 bases). The ends were cut back, 6 bases at V and 0 bases at J, with 18 bases in the middle. CDR3 length: 17 amino acids. CDR1 is SGHRS and CDR2 is YFSETQ in the germline V gene. The CDR3 loop reads CASTWGGGTATNEKLFF. CDR3 in DNA: TGCGCCAGCACCTGGGGCGGGGGGACCGCAACTAATGAAAAACTGTTTTTT.

This rearrangement joins TRBV11-2 to TRBJ2-5, with TRBD2 matching 9 bases. Losses at the gene ends were 7 bases for V and 7 bases for J; bases not matched to a gene: 16. This CDR3 has 16 amino acids. Germline assignment: CDR1 SGHAT and CDR2 FQNNGV. The CDR3 loop is CASTLIPSGTSSTQYF. CDR3 in DNA: TGTGCCAGCACCCTGATCCCTAGCGGGACTTCCTCGACCCAGTACTTC.

This clone has just one count. The chain has TRBV27 and TRBJ2-7, with D perhaps matching TRBD2 (6 bases). This CDR3 is 14 amino acids long. CDR1 and CDR2 (germline): MNHEY, SMNVEV (reference sequence). The ends were cut back, 6 bases at V and 2 bases at J, with 14 bases in the middle. The CDR3: CASRLAGTTYEQYF. The CDR3 DNA is TGTGCCAGCAGGCTGGCGGGAACCACCTACGAGCAGTACTTC.

Of note for this clone: Other nucleotide sequences from this sample produce the same CDR3. The genes are TRBV30 and TRBJ2-1, with no clear D. The V end was cut by 0 bases, the J end by 3 bases, with 6 bases between. Germline V lookup: CDR1 GTSNPN, CDR2 SVGIG (reference sequence). The CDR3 is 13 residues long. The CDR3 spells CAWSVGSYNEQFF. In nucleotides, the CDR3 is TGTGCCTGGAGTGTAGGCAGCTACAATGAGCAGTTCTTC.

The chain is built from TRBV30 and TRBJ2-7, with D possibly being TRBD1 (5 bases). V dropped 2 bases and J dropped 5 bases, with 10 bases sitting between them. The germline gives CDR1 GTSNPN, CDR2 SVGIG (reference sequence). This CDR3 is built from 12 residues. CDR3 bases: TGTGCCTGGAGTACCCAGGGTGACGAGCAGTACTTC. Translation gives CAWSTQGDEQYF.

This rearrangement joins TRBV12-5 to TRBJ2-2; D ambiguous. The CDR3 loop spans 12 amino acids. The germline CDR1 and CDR2 sequences are LGHNT and FRNRAP. The CDR3 coding sequence is TGTGCCGATGGAGCGAACACCGGGGAGCTGTTTTTT. Amino acid sequence: CADGANTGELFF. Variable domain in full (rest from reference TRBV12-5 and TRBJ2-2): DARVTQTPRHKVTEMGQEVTMRCQPILGHNTVFWYRQTMMQGLELLAYFRNRAPLDDSGMPKDRFSAEMPDATLATLKIQPSEPRDSAVYFCADGANTGELFFGEGSRLTVL.

The chain has TRBV18 and TRBJ2-1; no clear D. The germline V gene has CDR1 KGHSH and CDR2 LQKENI. Deletions cut 6 bases from V and 1 base from J, with 13 bases between. The CDR3 is 15 residues long. The CDR3 DNA follows: TGTGCCAGCTCGATTGCCGCCGATTCCTACAATGAGCAGTTCTTC. This sequence encodes CASSIAADSYNEQFF.

CDR3 DNA: TGCGCCAGCAGCCTAGGAGTAGCGGGAGGGAGCTCCTACAATGAGCAGTTCTTC. Its translation is CASSLGVAGGSSYNEQFF. The chain has TRBV4-3 and TRBJ2-1, with TRBD2 identical over 11 bases. This CDR3 contains 18 residues. The V segment lost 4 bases and the J segment 0 bases; nucleotides outside the gene matches: 8. CDR1 is LGHNA and CDR2 is YSLEER in the germline V gene.

This clone has just a few counts. The V gene is TRBV5-4, the J gene TRBJ1-2; perhaps TRBD1 as D (5 bases). Looked up from germline, CDR1 is SGHNT and CDR2 is YYREEE (reference sequence). Trimming stripped 3 bases from V and 5 bases from J, with 14 bases between. The CDR3 spans 14 residues. The CDR3 protein is CASSSRRDRYGYTF. CDR3 coding DNA: TGTGCCAGCAGCTCCCGCAGGGATCGGTATGGCTACACCTTC.

The V gene is TRBV5-5, the J gene TRBJ2-3; D unclear. V was trimmed by 3 bases and J by 10 bases, leaving 18 bases between them. This CDR3 spans 14 amino acids. The germline CDR1 and CDR2 sequences are SGHKS and YYEKEE (reference sequence). CDR3 amino acids: CASSSPLLSLPQYF. As DNA, the CDR3 is TGTGCCAGCAGCTCGCCTTTGCTATCGCTCCCGCAGTATTTT. Combining the CDR3 with reference TRBV5-5 and TRBJ2-3 gives the whole variable domain DAGVTQSPTHLIKTRGQQVTLRCSPISGHKSVSWYQQVLGQGPQFIFQYYEKEERGRGNFPDRFSARQFPNYSSELNVNALLLGDSALYLCASSSPLLSLPQYFGPGTRLTVL.